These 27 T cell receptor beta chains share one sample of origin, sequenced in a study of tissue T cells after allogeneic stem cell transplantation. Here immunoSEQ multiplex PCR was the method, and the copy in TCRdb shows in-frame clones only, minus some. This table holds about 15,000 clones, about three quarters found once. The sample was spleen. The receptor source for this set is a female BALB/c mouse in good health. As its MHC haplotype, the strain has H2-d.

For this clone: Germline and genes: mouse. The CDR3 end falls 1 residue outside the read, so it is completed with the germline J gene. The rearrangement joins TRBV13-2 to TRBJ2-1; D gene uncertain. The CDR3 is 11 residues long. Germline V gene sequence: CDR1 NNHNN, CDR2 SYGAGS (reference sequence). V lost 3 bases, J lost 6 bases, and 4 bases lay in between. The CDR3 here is CASGGGAEQFF. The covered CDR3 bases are TGTGCCAGCGGTGGGGGTGCTGAGCAGTTC.

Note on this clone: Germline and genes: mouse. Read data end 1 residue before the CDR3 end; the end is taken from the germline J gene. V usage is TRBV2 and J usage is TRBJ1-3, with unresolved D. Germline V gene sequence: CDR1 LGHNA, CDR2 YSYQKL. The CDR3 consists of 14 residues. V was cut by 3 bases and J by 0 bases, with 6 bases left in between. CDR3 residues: CASSHHFSGNTLYF. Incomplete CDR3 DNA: TGTGCCAGCAGCCATCACTTTTCTGGAAATACGCTCTAT.

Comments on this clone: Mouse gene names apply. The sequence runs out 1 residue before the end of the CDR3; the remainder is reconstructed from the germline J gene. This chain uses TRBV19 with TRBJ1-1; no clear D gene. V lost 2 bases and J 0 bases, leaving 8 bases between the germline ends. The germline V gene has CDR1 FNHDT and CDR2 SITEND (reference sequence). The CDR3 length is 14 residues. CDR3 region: CASSMGKKNTEVFF. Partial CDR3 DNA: TGTGCCAGCAGTATGGGCAAGAAGAACACAGAAGTCTTC.

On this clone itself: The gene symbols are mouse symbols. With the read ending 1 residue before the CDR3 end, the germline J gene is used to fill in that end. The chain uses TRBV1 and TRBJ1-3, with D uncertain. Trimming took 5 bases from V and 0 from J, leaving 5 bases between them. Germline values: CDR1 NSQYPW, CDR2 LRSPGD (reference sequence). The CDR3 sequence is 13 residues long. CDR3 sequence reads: CTCSPNSGNTLYF. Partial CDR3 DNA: TGCACCTGCAGTCCCAATTCTGGAAATACGCTCTAT.

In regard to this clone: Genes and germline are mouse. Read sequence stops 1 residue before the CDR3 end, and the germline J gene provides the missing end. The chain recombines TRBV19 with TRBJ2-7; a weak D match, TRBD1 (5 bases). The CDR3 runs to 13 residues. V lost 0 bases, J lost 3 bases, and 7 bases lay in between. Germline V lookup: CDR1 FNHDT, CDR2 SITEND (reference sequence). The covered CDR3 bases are TGTGCCAGCAGTATAGCTGACAGCTATGAACAGTAC. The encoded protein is CASSIADSYEQY. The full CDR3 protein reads CASSIADSYEQYF. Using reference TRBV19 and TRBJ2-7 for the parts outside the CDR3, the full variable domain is GGIITQTPKFLIGQEGQKLTLKCQQNFNHDTMYWYRQDSGKGLRLIYYSITENDLQKGDLSEGYDASREKKSSFSLTVTSAQKNEMAVFLCASSIADSYEQYFGPGTRLTVL.

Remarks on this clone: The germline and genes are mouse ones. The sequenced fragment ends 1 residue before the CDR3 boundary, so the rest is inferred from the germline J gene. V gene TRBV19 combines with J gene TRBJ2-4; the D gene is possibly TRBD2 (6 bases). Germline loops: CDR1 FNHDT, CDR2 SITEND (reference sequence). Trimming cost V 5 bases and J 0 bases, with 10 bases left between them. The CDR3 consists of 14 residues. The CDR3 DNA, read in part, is TGTGCCAGCAGACGGGACTTTAGTCAAAACACCTTGTAC. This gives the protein CASRRDFSQNTLY. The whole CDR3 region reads CASRRDFSQNTLYF.

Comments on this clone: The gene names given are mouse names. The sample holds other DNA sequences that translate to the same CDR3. This CDR3 is CASSIFLGQGSERLFF. The CDR3 bases that were read are TGTGCCAGCAGTATCTTTCTGGGACAGGGATCTGAAAGATTATTT. The rearrangement links TRBV19 to TRBJ1-4; the match to TRBD1 covers 9 bases. The read is 1 residue too short to cover the CDR3 end, so that end is filled in from the germline J gene. The germline V gene has CDR1 FNHDT and CDR2 SITEND (reference sequence). The CDR3 totals 16 residues. Germline trimming cut 2 bases from V and 8 bases from J; bases unmatched to any gene: 10.

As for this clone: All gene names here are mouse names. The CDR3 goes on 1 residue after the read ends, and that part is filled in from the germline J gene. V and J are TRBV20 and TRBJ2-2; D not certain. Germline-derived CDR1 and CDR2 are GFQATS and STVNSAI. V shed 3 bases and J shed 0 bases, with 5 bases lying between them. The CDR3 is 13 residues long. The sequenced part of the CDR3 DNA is TGTGGTGCTAGCGGGACAAACACCGGGCAGCTCTAC. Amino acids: CGASGTNTGQLY. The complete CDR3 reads CGASGTNTGQLYF.

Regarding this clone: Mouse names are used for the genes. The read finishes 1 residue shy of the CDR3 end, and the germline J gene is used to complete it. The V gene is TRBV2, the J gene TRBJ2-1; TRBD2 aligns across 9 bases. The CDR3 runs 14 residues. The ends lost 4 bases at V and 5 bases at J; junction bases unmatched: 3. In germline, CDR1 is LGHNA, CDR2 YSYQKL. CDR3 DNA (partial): TGTGCCAGCAGCCTGGGGGGGCGCAATGCTGAGCAGTTC. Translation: CASSLGGRNAEQF. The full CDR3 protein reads CASSLGGRNAEQFF.

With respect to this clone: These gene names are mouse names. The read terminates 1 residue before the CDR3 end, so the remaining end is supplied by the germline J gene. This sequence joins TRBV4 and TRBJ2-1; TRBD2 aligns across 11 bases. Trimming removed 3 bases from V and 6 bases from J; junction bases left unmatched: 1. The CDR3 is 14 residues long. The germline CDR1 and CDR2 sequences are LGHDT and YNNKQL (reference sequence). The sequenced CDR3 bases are TGTGCCAGCAGCTACGGACTGGGGGGTGCTGAGCAGTTC. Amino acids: CASSYGLGGAEQF. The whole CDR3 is CASSYGLGGAEQFF.

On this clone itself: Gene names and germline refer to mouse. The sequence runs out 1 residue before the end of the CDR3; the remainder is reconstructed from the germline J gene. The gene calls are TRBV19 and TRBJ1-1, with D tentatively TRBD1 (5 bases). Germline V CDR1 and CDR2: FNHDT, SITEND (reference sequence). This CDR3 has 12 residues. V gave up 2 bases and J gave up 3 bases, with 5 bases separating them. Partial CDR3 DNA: TGTGCCAGCAGTATGGGGGACACAGAAGTCTTC. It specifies CASSMGDTEVF. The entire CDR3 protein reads CASSMGDTEVFF.

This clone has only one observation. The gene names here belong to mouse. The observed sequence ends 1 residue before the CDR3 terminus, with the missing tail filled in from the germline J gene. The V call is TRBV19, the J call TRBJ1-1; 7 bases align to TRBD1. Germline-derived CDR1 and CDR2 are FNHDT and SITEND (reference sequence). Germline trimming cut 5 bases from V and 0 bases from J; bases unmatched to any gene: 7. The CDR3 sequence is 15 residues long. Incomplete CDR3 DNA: TGTGCCAGCAGAAGCCCCGGGACAGCAAACACAGAAGTCTTC. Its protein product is CASRSPGTANTEVF. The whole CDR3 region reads CASRSPGTANTEVFF. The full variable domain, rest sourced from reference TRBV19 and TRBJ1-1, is GGIITQTPKFLIGQEGQKLTLKCQQNFNHDTMYWYRQDSGKGLRLIYYSITENDLQKGDLSEGYDASREKKSSFSLTVTSAQKNEMAVFLCASRSPGTANTEVFFGKGTRLTVV.

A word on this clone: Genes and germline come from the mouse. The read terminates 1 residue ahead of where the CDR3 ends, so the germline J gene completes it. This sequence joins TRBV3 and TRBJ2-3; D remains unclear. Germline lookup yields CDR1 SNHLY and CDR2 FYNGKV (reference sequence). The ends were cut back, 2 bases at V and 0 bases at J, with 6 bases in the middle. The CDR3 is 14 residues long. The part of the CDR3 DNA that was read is TGTGCCAGCAGCTTAAGTACTAGTGCAGAAACGCTGTAT. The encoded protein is CASSLSTSAETLY. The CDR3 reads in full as CASSLSTSAETLYF.

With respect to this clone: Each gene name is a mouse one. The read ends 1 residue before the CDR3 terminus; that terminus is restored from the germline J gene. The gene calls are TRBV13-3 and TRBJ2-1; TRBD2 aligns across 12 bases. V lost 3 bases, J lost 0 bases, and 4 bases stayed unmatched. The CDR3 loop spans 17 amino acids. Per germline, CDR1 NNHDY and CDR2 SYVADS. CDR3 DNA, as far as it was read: TGTGCCAGCAGTGGTGACTGGGGGGGCAATAACTATGCTGAGCAGTTC. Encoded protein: CASSGDWGGNNYAEQF. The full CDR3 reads CASSGDWGGNNYAEQFF.

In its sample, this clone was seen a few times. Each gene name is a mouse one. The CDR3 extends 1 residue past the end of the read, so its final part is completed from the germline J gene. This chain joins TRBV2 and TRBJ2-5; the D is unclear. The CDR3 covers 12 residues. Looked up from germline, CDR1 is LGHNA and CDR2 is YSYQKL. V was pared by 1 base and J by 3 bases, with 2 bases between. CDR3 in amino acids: CASSQAQDTQYF. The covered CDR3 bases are TGTGCCAGCAGCCAAGCACAAGACACCCAGTAC.

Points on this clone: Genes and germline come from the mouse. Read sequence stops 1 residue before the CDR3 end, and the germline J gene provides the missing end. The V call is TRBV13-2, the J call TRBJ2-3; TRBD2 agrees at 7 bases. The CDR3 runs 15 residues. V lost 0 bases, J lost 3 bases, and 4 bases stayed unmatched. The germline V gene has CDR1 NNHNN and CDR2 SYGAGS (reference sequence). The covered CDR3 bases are TGTGCCAGCGGTGATGCGGGGGGGAAAGCAGAAACGCTGTAT. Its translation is CASGDAGGKAETLY. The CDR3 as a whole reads CASGDAGGKAETLYF.

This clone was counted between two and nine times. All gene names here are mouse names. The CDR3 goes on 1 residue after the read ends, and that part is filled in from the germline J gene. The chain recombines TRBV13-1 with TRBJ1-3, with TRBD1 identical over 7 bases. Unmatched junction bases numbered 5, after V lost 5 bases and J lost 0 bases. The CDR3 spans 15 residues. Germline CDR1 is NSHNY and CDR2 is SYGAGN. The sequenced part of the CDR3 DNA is TGTGCCAGCAGGTCCGGGACAGATTCTGGAAATACGCTCTAT. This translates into CASRSGTDSGNTLY. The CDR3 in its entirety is CASRSGTDSGNTLYF.

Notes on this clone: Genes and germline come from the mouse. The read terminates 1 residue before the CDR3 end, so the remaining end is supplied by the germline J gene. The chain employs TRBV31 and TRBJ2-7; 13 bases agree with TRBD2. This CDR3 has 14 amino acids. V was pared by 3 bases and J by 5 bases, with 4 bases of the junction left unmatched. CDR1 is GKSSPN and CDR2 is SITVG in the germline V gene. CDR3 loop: CAWRDWGGGHEQYF. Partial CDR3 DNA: TGTGCCTGGAGGGACTGGGGGGGCGGCCATGAACAGTAC.

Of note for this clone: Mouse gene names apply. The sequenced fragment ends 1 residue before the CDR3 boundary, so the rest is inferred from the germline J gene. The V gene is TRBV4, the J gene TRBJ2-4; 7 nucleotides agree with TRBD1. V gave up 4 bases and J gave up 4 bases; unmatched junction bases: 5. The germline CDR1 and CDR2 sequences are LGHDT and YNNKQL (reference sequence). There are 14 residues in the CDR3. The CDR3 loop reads CASSFSGTENTLYF. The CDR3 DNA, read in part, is TGTGCCAGCAGCTTCTCCGGGACAGAAAACACCTTGTAC.

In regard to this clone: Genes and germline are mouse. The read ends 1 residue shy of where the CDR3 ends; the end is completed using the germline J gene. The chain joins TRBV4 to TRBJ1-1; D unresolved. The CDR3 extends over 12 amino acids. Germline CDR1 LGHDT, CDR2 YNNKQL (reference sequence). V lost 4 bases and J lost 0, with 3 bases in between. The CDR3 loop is CASSSQNTEVFF. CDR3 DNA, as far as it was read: TGTGCCAGCAGCTCTCAGAACACAGAAGTCTTC.

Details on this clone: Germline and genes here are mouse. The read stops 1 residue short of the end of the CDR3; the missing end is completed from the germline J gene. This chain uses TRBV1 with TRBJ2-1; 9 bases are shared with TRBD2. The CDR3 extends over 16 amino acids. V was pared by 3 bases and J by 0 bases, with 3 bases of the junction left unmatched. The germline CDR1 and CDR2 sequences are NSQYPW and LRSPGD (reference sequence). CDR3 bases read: TGCACCTGCAGTGCCCGACTGGGGGTTAACTATGCTGAGCAGTTC. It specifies CTCSARLGVNYAEQF. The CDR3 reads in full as CTCSARLGVNYAEQFF.

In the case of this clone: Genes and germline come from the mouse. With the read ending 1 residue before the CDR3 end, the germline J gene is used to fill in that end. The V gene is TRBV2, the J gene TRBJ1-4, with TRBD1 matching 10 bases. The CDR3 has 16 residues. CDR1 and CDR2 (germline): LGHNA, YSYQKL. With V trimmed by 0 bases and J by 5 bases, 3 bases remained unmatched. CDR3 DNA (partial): TGTGCCAGCAGCCAAGAGAGGGGACAGGGGAACGAAAGATTATTT. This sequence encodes CASSQERGQGNERLF. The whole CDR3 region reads CASSQERGQGNERLFF.

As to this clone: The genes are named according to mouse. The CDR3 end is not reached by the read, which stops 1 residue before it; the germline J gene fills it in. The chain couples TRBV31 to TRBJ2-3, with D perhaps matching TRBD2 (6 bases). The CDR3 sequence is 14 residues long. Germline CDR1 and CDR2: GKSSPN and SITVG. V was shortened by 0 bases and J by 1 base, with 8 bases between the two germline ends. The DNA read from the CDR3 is TGTGCCTGGAGTCTTTTGGGGGGTGCAGAAACGCTGTAT. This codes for CAWSLLGGAETLY. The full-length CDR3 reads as CAWSLLGGAETLYF.

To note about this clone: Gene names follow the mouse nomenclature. CDR3 loop: CASSLIPGQAETLYF. Incomplete CDR3 DNA: TGTGCCAGCAGTCTGATCCCGGGACAGGCAGAAACGCTGTAT. The chain uses TRBV24 and TRBJ2-3; TRBD1 agrees at 7 bases. Sequencing ends 1 residue short of the CDR3 end; the germline J gene provides the rest. Germline V CDR1 and CDR2: KGHTA, FRNEEI. This CDR3 has 15 amino acids. Trimming took 2 bases from V and 3 from J; bases not matched to a gene: 5.

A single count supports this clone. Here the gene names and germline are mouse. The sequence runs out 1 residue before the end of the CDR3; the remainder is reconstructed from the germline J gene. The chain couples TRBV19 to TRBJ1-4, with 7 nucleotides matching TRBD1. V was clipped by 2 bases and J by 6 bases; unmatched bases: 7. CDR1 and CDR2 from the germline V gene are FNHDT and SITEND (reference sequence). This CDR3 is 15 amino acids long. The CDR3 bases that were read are TGTGCCAGCAGTATGAGGGGGCGCAACGACGAAAGATTATTT. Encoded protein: CASSMRGRNDERLF. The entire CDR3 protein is CASSMRGRNDERLFF.

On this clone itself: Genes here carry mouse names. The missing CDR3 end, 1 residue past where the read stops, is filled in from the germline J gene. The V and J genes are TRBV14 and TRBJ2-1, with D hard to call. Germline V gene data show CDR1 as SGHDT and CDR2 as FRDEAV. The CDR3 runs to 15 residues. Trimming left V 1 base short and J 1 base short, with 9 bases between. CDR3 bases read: TGTGCCAGCAGTTTCGGAGACAAAAACTATGCTGAGCAGTTC. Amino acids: CASSFGDKNYAEQF. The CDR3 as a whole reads CASSFGDKNYAEQFF.

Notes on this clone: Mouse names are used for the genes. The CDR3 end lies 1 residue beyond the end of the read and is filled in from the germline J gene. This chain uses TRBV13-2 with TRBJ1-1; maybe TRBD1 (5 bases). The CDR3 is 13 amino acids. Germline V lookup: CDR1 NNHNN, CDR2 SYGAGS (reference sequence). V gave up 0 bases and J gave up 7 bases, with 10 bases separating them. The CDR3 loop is CASGDASREEVFF. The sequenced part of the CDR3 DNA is TGTGCCAGCGGTGATGCTTCCAGGGAAGAAGTCTTC.